The sequence of this TCR beta chain was determined in a study of T cells after yellow fever vaccination. The germline CDR1 and CDR2 sequences are LGHDT and YNNKEL (reference sequence). Trimming took off 8 bases at V and 8 bases at J, with 19 bases between the two ends. The CDR3 contains 13 residues. Study observations and caveats: A weaker but faster secondary response was observed, peaking on day 5 versus 15.

The table lists this clonotype with a few counts. Its antigen remains unidentified. They built TCR cDNA with 5'RACE template switching, a step that put in a universal primer site and UMIs. TCRdb reprocessed the 5' RACE reads via MiXCR and lists one record per CDR3 protein. The data hold hundreds of thousands of distinct CDR3 sequences, with about 12% observed a single time. Sequenced here: PBMCs, sampled on the day of the yellow fever booster vaccination. The receptor's source is a man aged 25 to 40 who received the YFV17D yellow fever vaccine. The chain combines TRBV3-1 with TRBJ2-7; D is possibly TRBD2 (5 bases). The CDR3 protein is CASSGRRTLKQYF. The CDR3 DNA is TGTGCCAGCTCTGGGCGGAGGACGTTAAAGCAGTACTTC.